These T cell receptor beta chains were read from a single sample in a study of T-cell memory formation after mild COVID-19. Each CDR3 protein gets one entry after TCRdb re-called the 5' RACE reads with MiXCR. The sample shows 350,000 to 500,000 distinct CDR3 sequences, under 20% of them seen only once. The specimen was PBMCs or a T cell subset sorted from them (not recorded which). The receptors originated from a man aged 18 to 30 who had mild COVID-19 (a few samples of this study predate the infection). Cell type and time point are not known. Each CDR3 is given with its conserved first and last residue. D genes are given only for firm matches. Only some rows state a clone size, as once, few, many or a class for expanded clones.

V gene: TRBV24-1
D gene: TRBD2
J gene: TRBJ2-2
clone size: .
CDR3 protein: CATADGGGALSHGELFF
CDR3 DNA: TGTGCCACCGCGGATGGCGGGGGGGCGCTTTCCCACGGGGAGCTGTTTTTT

V gene: TRBV21-1
D gene: .
J gene: TRBJ1-2
clone size: .
CDR3 protein: CASSPRGTKFGYTF
CDR3 DNA: TGTGCCAGCAGCCCAAGGGGGACAAAGTTCGGCTACACCTTC

V gene: TRBV5-1
D gene: .
J gene: TRBJ2-7
clone size: .
CDR3 protein: CASSQASNSYEQYF
CDR3 DNA: TGCGCCAGCAGCCAAGCATCGAACTCCTACGAGCAGTACTTC

V gene: TRBV12-3/TRBV12-4
D gene: .
J gene: TRBJ1-5
clone size: .
CDR3 protein: CASSRLGGGGQPQHF
CDR3 DNA: TGTGCCAGCAGTCGCCTCGGCGGGGGCGGTCAGCCCCAGCATTTT

V gene: TRBV4-3
D gene: .
J gene: TRBJ1-5
clone size: .
CDR3 protein: CASSQDRDPNQPQHF
CDR3 DNA: TGCGCCAGCAGCCAAGACAGGGACCCAAATCAGCCCCAGCATTTT

V gene: TRBV7-9
D gene: .
J gene: TRBJ2-7
clone size: few
CDR3 protein: CASSVQMKKYF
CDR3 DNA: TGTGCCAGCTCGGTCCAGATGAAGAAGTACTTC

V gene: TRBV14
D gene: TRBD1
J gene: TRBJ2-5
clone size: .
CDR3 protein: CASSSWTGAGETQYF
CDR3 DNA: TGTGCCAGCAGCTCCTGGACAGGGGCGGGAGAGACCCAGTACTTC

V gene: TRBV7-2
D gene: .
J gene: TRBJ2-1
clone size: .
CDR3 protein: CASSHTQGRREQFF
CDR3 DNA: TGTGCCAGCAGCCACACCCAGGGGAGGCGTGAGCAGTTCTTC

V gene: TRBV5-1
D gene: TRBD1
J gene: TRBJ1-2
clone size: .
CDR3 protein: CASSETGPEGYTF
CDR3 DNA: TGCGCCAGCAGCGAGACAGGGCCAGAGGGCTACACCTTC

V gene: TRBV24-1
D gene: .
J gene: TRBJ2-3
clone size: .
CDR3 protein: CATRTRAGSTDTQYF
CDR3 DNA: TGTGCCACCAGGACACGGGCAGGAAGCACAGATACGCAGTATTTT

V gene: TRBV4-3
D gene: .
J gene: TRBJ1-1
clone size: .
CDR3 protein: CASSPNRLNTEAFF
CDR3 DNA: TGCGCCAGCAGCCCGAACCGATTGAACACTGAAGCTTTCTTT

V gene: TRBV6-6
D gene: TRBD1
J gene: TRBJ1-2
clone size: .
CDR3 protein: CASTSGTGLGYTF
CDR3 DNA: TGTGCCAGCACCAGCGGGACAGGGTTGGGCTACACCTTC

V gene: TRBV24-1
D gene: TRBD1
J gene: TRBJ2-3
clone size: .
CDR3 protein: CATRRTGNTDTQYF
CDR3 DNA: TGTGCCACCAGAAGGACAGGGAACACAGATACGCAGTATTTT

V gene: TRBV27
D gene: TRBD1
J gene: TRBJ2-3
clone size: few
CDR3 protein: CASSKGQGLTDTQYF
CDR3 DNA: TGTGCCAGCAGTAAAGGACAGGGTCTCACAGATACGCAGTATTTT

V gene: TRBV5-1
D gene: TRBD1
J gene: TRBJ2-2
clone size: .
CDR3 protein: CASSKGQAGELFF
CDR3 DNA: TGCGCCAGCAGCAAGGGACAGGCCGGGGAGCTGTTTTTT

V gene: TRBV9
D gene: .
J gene: TRBJ2-1
clone size: many
CDR3 protein: CASSVEGRDEQFF
CDR3 DNA: TGTGCCAGCAGCGTGGAAGGACGGGATGAGCAGTTCTTC

V gene: TRBV3-1
D gene: TRBD2
J gene: TRBJ2-1
clone size: .
CDR3 protein: CASSQFPGGLAGVYNEQFF
CDR3 DNA: TGTGCCAGCAGCCAATTCCCGGGAGGGCTAGCGGGAGTTTACAATGAGCAGTTCTTC

V gene: TRBV6-2/TRBV6-3
D gene: TRBD1
J gene: TRBJ2-1
clone size: .
CDR3 protein: CASSYPGTANEQFF
CDR3 DNA: TGTGCCAGCAGTTACCCCGGGACAGCTAATGAGCAGTTCTTC

V gene: TRBV6-2/TRBV6-3
D gene: .
J gene: TRBJ2-5
clone size: .
CDR3 protein: CASSSRTATLKTQYF
CDR3 DNA: TGTGCCAGCAGCAGCCGGACAGCCACCTTAAAGACCCAGTACTTC

V gene: TRBV20-1
D gene: TRBD2
J gene: TRBJ2-2
clone size: few
CDR3 protein: CSARDPSGGAGELFF
CDR3 DNA: TGCAGTGCTAGAGATCCTAGCGGGGGGGCCGGGGAGCTGTTTTTT

V gene: TRBV7-2
D gene: .
J gene: TRBJ1-1
clone size: many
CDR3 protein: CASSSPGGYTEAFF
CDR3 DNA: TGTGCCAGCAGCTCGCCAGGCGGTTACACTGAAGCTTTCTTT

V gene: TRBV5-1
D gene: .
J gene: TRBJ2-1
clone size: .
CDR3 protein: CASSLKNVEQFF
CDR3 DNA: TGCGCCAGCAGCCTCAAGAATGTTGAGCAGTTCTTC

V gene: TRBV7-9
D gene: .
J gene: TRBJ2-1
clone size: few
CDR3 protein: CASSFGARSSYNEQFF
CDR3 DNA: TGTGCCAGCAGCTTCGGGGCCCGTAGCTCCTACAATGAGCAGTTCTTC

V gene: TRBV6-2/TRBV6-3
D gene: TRBD1
J gene: TRBJ1-2
clone size: .
CDR3 protein: CASIGTGDYYSHGYTF
CDR3 DNA: TGTGCCAGCATTGGGACAGGGGACTACTACTCACATGGCTACACCTTC

V gene: TRBV5-1
D gene: .
J gene: TRBJ2-5
clone size: few
CDR3 protein: CASSRRPGRIQETQYF
CDR3 DNA: TGCGCCAGCAGCCGTCGTCCAGGGCGGATTCAAGAGACCCAGTACTTC

V gene: TRBV15
D gene: .
J gene: TRBJ2-5
clone size: .
CDR3 protein: CATSREAGARETQYF
CDR3 DNA: TGTGCCACCAGCAGAGAAGCGGGTGCCCGAGAGACCCAGTACTTC

V gene: TRBV4-1
D gene: .
J gene: TRBJ2-7
clone size: few
CDR3 protein: CASSHSPTGYYEQYF
CDR3 DNA: TGCGCCAGCAGCCACAGTCCGACAGGATACTACGAGCAGTACTTC

V gene: TRBV6-2/TRBV6-3
D gene: .
J gene: TRBJ2-2
clone size: few
CDR3 protein: CASSGYIATGELFF
CDR3 DNA: TGTGCCAGCAGTGGGTATATTGCCACCGGGGAGCTGTTTTTT

V gene: TRBV25-1
D gene: TRBD1
J gene: TRBJ2-1
clone size: few
CDR3 protein: CASSRTGSWGEQFF
CDR3 DNA: TGTGCCAGCAGTCGGACAGGGAGTTGGGGTGAGCAGTTCTTC

V gene: TRBV7-3
D gene: TRBD2
J gene: TRBJ2-5
clone size: .
CDR3 protein: CASSKTSGDQETQYF
CDR3 DNA: TGTGCCAGCAGCAAAACTAGCGGGGACCAAGAGACCCAGTACTTC

V gene: TRBV20-1
D gene: .
J gene: TRBJ1-1
clone size: once
CDR3 protein: CSTNVGAAEAFF
CDR3 DNA: TGCAGCACGAATGTTGGTGCCGCTGAAGCTTTCTTT

V gene: TRBV5-1
D gene: .
J gene: TRBJ1-1
clone size: .
CDR3 protein: CASKMNTEAFF
CDR3 DNA: TGCGCCAGCAAGATGAACACTGAAGCTTTCTTT

V gene: TRBV5-1
D gene: .
J gene: TRBJ1-5
clone size: .
CDR3 protein: CASSLGAAEYSNQPQHF
CDR3 DNA: TGCGCCAGCAGCTTGGGGGCGGCTGAATATAGCAATCAGCCCCAGCATTTT

V gene: TRBV11-2
D gene: .
J gene: TRBJ2-1
clone size: once
CDR3 protein: CASSPPQGNVEQFF
CDR3 DNA: TGTGCCAGCAGCCCTCCCCAGGGCAACGTCGAGCAGTTCTTC

V gene: TRBV4-1
D gene: TRBD2
J gene: TRBJ2-1
clone size: few
CDR3 protein: CASRKLAGHNEQFF
CDR3 DNA: TGCGCCAGCAGAAAACTAGCGGGGCACAATGAGCAGTTCTTC

V gene: TRBV7-9
D gene: .
J gene: TRBJ2-7
clone size: .
CDR3 protein: CASSLDWRKSYEQYF
CDR3 DNA: TGTGCCAGCAGCTTAGACTGGCGCAAGTCCTACGAGCAGTACTTC

V gene: TRBV27
D gene: .
J gene: TRBJ2-3
clone size: few
CDR3 protein: CASPWGRGGFTDTQYF
CDR3 DNA: TGTGCCAGCCCCTGGGGGAGGGGGGGCTTCACAGATACGCAGTATTTT

V gene: TRBV29-1
D gene: .
J gene: TRBJ1-2
clone size: .
CDR3 protein: CSVDWGRGGYTF
CDR3 DNA: TGCAGCGTTGATTGGGGCAGGGGTGGCTACACCTTC

V gene: TRBV7-8
D gene: .
J gene: TRBJ1-5
clone size: few
CDR3 protein: CASSHRTATSNQPQHF
CDR3 DNA: TGTGCCAGCAGCCACCGGACGGCTACTAGCAATCAGCCCCAGCATTTT

V gene: TRBV11-2
D gene: .
J gene: TRBJ2-1
clone size: many
CDR3 protein: CASSLLGDEQFF
CDR3 DNA: TGTGCCAGCAGCCTCCTGGGGGATGAGCAGTTCTTC

V gene: TRBV6-5
D gene: TRBD1
J gene: TRBJ2-2
clone size: .
CDR3 protein: CASSQGTGITGELFF
CDR3 DNA: TGTGCCAGCAGTCAAGGGACAGGGATCACCGGGGAGCTGTTTTTT

V gene: TRBV28
D gene: TRBD2
J gene: TRBJ2-5
clone size: .
CDR3 protein: CASSWTGGKRTQYF
CDR3 DNA: TGTGCCAGCAGTTGGACGGGGGGTAAGAGGACCCAGTACTTC

V gene: TRBV11-2
D gene: .
J gene: TRBJ1-6
clone size: .
CDR3 protein: CASRYRVGDSPLHF
CDR3 DNA: TGTGCCAGCAGATACAGGGTAGGGGATTCACCCCTCCACTTT

V gene: TRBV7-8
D gene: .
J gene: TRBJ1-1
clone size: many
CDR3 protein: CASGSLFRTALMNTEAFF
CDR3 DNA: TGTGCCAGCGGTAGCTTATTCCGGACAGCTTTAATGAACACTGAAGCTTTCTTT

V gene: TRBV24-1
D gene: .
J gene: TRBJ2-1
clone size: few
CDR3 protein: CATSDSLAGFYNEQFF
CDR3 DNA: TGTGCCACCAGTGACTCACTAGCAGGTTTTTACAATGAGCAGTTCTTC

V gene: TRBV25-1
D gene: TRBD1
J gene: TRBJ2-7
clone size: .
CDR3 protein: CASSEYLDRGPLSGYEQYF
CDR3 DNA: TGTGCCAGCAGTGAATACCTGGACAGGGGCCCCCTCAGTGGCTACGAGCAGTACTTC

V gene: TRBV7-3
D gene: TRBD2
J gene: TRBJ2-1
clone size: .
CDR3 protein: CASSNQRGPGNEQFF
CDR3 DNA: TGTGCCAGCAGCAATCAGCGGGGGCCGGGCAATGAGCAGTTCTTC

V gene: TRBV7-6
D gene: .
J gene: TRBJ2-3
clone size: many
CDR3 protein: CASSLVGFSTDTQYF
CDR3 DNA: TGTGCCAGCAGCTTAGTCGGATTTAGCACAGATACGCAGTATTTT

V gene: TRBV7-2
D gene: TRBD2
J gene: TRBJ2-5
clone size: .
CDR3 protein: CASTSGGEETQYF
CDR3 DNA: TGTGCCAGCACTAGCGGGGGGGAAGAGACCCAGTACTTC

V gene: TRBV5-1
D gene: .
J gene: TRBJ2-4
clone size: few
CDR3 protein: CASSPPGVINIQYF
CDR3 DNA: TGCGCCAGCAGCCCACCAGGGGTGATAAACATTCAGTACTTC

V gene: TRBV12-3/TRBV12-4
D gene: TRBD2
J gene: TRBJ2-2
clone size: many
CDR3 protein: CASCSGAPGELFF
CDR3 DNA: TGTGCCAGCTGTAGCGGGGCCCCCGGGGAGCTGTTTTTT

V gene: TRBV18
D gene: .
J gene: TRBJ2-6
clone size: .
CDR3 protein: CASSPDVSGANVLTF
CDR3 DNA: TGTGCCAGCTCACCGGATGTCTCTGGGGCCAACGTCCTGACTTTC

V gene: TRBV7-9
D gene: TRBD1
J gene: TRBJ1-1
clone size: many
CDR3 protein: CASRLNHGTELAFF
CDR3 DNA: TGTGCCAGCAGACTCAATCACGGGACAGAATTAGCTTTCTTT

V gene: TRBV29-1
D gene: .
J gene: TRBJ1-2
clone size: .
CDR3 protein: CSGGEDGYTF
CDR3 DNA: TGCAGCGGCGGGGAAGACGGCTACACCTTC

V gene: TRBV11-2
D gene: .
J gene: TRBJ1-1
clone size: .
CDR3 protein: CASSLPGVYTEAFF
CDR3 DNA: TGTGCCAGCAGCTTGCCAGGTGTCTACACTGAAGCTTTCTTT

V gene: TRBV28
D gene: .
J gene: TRBJ1-6
clone size: few
CDR3 protein: CASSLSGSGGNSPLHF
CDR3 DNA: TGTGCCAGCAGTTTATCAGGGTCCGGAGGGAATTCACCCCTCCACTTT

V gene: TRBV5-5
D gene: TRBD1
J gene: TRBJ2-4
clone size: .
CDR3 protein: CASSLGQGLNIQYF
CDR3 DNA: TGTGCCAGCAGCCTCGGACAGGGGTTAAACATTCAGTACTTC

V gene: TRBV4-1
D gene: .
J gene: TRBJ2-1
clone size: few
CDR3 protein: CASSRGTASYNEQFF
CDR3 DNA: TGCGCCAGCAGTCGGGGGACAGCCTCCTACAATGAGCAGTTCTTC